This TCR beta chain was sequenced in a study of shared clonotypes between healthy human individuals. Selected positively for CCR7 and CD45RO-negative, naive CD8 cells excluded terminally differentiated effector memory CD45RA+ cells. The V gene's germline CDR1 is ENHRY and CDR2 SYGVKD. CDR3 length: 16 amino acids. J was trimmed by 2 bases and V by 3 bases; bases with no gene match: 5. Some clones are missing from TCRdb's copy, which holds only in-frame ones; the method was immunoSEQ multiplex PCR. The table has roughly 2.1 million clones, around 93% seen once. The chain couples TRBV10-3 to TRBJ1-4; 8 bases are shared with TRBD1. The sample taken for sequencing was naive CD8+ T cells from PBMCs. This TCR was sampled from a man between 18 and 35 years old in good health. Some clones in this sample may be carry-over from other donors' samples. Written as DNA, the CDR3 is TGTGCCATCAGTGATTTCCGGGACAGGACTAATGAAAAACTGTTTTTT. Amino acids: CAISDFRDRTNEKLFF.